The clone carrying this TCR beta chain has at least ten counts. Its antigen remains unknown. The data stem from a study of glioma-infiltrating T cells. Study observations and caveats: Above-expected tissue-blood divergence occurred in all gliomas, most in low-grade ones.

Using RNA template, CDR3s of TCR alpha and beta were amplified with iRepertoire arm-PCR. A single record per CDR3 protein comes from TCRdb applying MiXCR to the multiplex PCR reads. This table holds about 110,000 distinct CDR3 sequences, 25% found once. This CDR3 comprises 17 residues. The V and J ends lost 6 bases and 5 bases, in that order; junction bases with no gene match: 14. Germline-derived CDR1 and CDR2 are MNHEY and SMNVEV (reference sequence). Sequenced sample: glioma tissue, nonneoplastic brain tissue, or PBMCs (not recorded which). The sequence was obtained from a human donor with low-grade glioma or glioblastoma, undergoing nonglioma brain surgery, or in good health (not recorded which). The genes are TRBV27 and TRBJ2-3; TRBD2 aligns across 10 bases. The CDR3: CASSNSMLAGVGDTQYF. As DNA, the CDR3 is TGTGCCAGCAGCAACTCTATGCTAGCGGGAGTTGGAGATACGCAGTATTTT.